This T cell receptor (beta chain) was profiled in a study of cytomegalovirus exposure and HLA in healthy donors (dated by TCRdb to 2017 to 2019). At the level of the whole study: An earlier analysis of approximately 640 of the donors reported roughly 300 Gb of sequence data and 117 million unique TCR beta sequences from around 200 million T cells. An early release that covered more than 550 HLA-typed donors contained around 330 gigabases of sequencing data and tens of millions of unique TCR sequences. Of the roughly 400 genotyped donors, about 84% fell in the genetic ancestry cluster associated with self-reported Caucasian donors. The aim of the study was to test whether cataloging public T cell receptors could identify signatures of past pathogen exposure. The T cell repertoires of 670 or so subjects were profiled by immunosequencing and related to cytomegalovirus serostatus. A separate validation cohort of 100 to 150 different subjects was used in addition to the roughly 720-subject first cohort. To predict cytomegalovirus infection status, the study combined high-throughput TCR immunosequencing, statistical association of individual TCRs with disease status, and machine learning. A later analysis re-examined previously published TCR beta repertoires from just over 650 donors and added high-resolution HLA genotyping to investigate patterns of TCR occurrence. Rather than using new phenotypic data, the later analysis identified candidate immune exposures from TCR beta sequences and from how often those sequences occurred across donors. An earlier analysis of some 500 of the donors applied high-throughput TCR beta sequencing to assess whether each TCR beta V gene segment acted as functional or pseudogenic. Donor age, sex, ethnicity and CMV serostatus were compiled alongside the repertoire data. In a later genetic analysis, genome-wide SNP genotypes for about three fifths of the roughly 670 donors were used, and that subset was treated as a discovery cohort. All discovery cohort repertoires had been generated on a single sequencing platform. Both class I and class II loci were covered by HLA typing, at four-digit resolution. Typing coverage differed by locus: A, B, C, DRB1 and DQB1 were typed in roughly 629-640 donors, DQA1 in about 510, DPA1 in around 610, and DPB1 in 400 to 490. Because of strong linkage in the cohort, roughly five DR-DQ haplotypes were treated as single units for association and clustering. Across some 400 genotyped donors of the cohort, an average of about 200,000 unique TCR beta nucleotide sequences per donor were sequenced, and around 20% of those sequences were non-productive. The full study reports these points: Because HLA typing was missing for some donors at each locus, association tests included only the typed subset. At a false discovery rate of 0.05, a later analysis linked approximately 18,000 TCR beta sequences to specific HLA alleles. Most CMV-associated TCR beta chains appeared to be HLA-restricted in a later analysis, and the HLA associations seemed to be driven largely by CMV exposure. A later genetic analysis reported fewer N-insertions in productive TCRs among donors in an Asian-associated ancestry cluster than the roughly 640-donor mean. A few of the identified cytomegalovirus-associated TCR beta chains were confirmed in vitro to be specific for cytomegalovirus antigens. In this cohort, only TCR beta chains were sequenced, and detectable features were limited by the absence of alpha or paired-chain data. While some public TCRs were present in many individuals, most TCR sequences turned up only very rarely across donors. An association between a missense DCLRE1C variant and V-gene and J-gene trimming of TCR beta chains was found in a later genetic analysis and replicated in an independent cohort. In a later analysis, the rate of TCR association differed among HLA loci, with DRB1 alleles having the most associated TCRs and HLA-C alleles having the fewest. A group of highly shared sequence variants was considered likely to be a technical artifact of the sequencing pipeline. According to a later analysis, parvovirus B19, influenza, CMV and Epstein-Barr virus appeared linked to several top co-occurrence clusters. According to the authors, the approach could potentially be generalized to other disease states and immunological phenotypes. Correlated functional status among segregating V segments might be attributable to linkage disequilibrium, but an unknown experimental factor could not be ruled out. A further reported finding was that TCR beta sequences accurately predicted the HLA-A and HLA-B alleles for most subjects in the first cohort. Because counts were too low, roughly 16 rarely observed V segments, including chromosome 9 orphons, were excluded from the earlier analysis of around 640 of the donors. Cytomegalovirus status was reported to be diagnosed by the classifier with high specificity and sensitivity in both the original and validation cohorts. Immune exposure information for the cohort was limited to CMV serostatus. Strong co-occurrence of HLA alleles, especially DR and DQ, made assigning TCR associations to individual alleles difficult. Some IMGT-functional V segments, including TRBV6-2 and TRBV6-3, could not be told apart with the 87-base-pair reads, so those segments were excluded. In the study, 164 TCR beta chains were listed as associated with cytomegalovirus. Roughly uniform sequencing depth across donors was assumed in presence/absence analyses, although this assumption may not hold. In an earlier analysis of under 600 of the donors, most TCR beta V segments were observed in productive rearrangements about 87% or about 30% of the time, broadly matching IMGT annotations. Compared with equally common non-associated chains, HLA-associated TCR beta chains in a later analysis were more clonally expanded and had lower generation probabilities.

The cohort consisted of approximately 670 healthy bone marrow donors. Cohort members were all nominally healthy when sampled, although unrecorded immune exposures were likely present. The donor tested CMV seronegative and was one of the 352 seronegative cohort members. A peripheral blood sample was collected from each donor, and TCR beta sequencing was performed on peripheral blood mononuclear cells. Genomic DNA was extracted from the blood cell samples with the Qiagen DNeasy Blood Extraction Kit. Notes on this clone: Its specific antigen is unknown. The sample holds no much larger clone one base away, and base qualities are not on file.

The germline V gene supplies CDR1 LGHNT and CDR2 FRNRAP. Trimming costs V 7 bases and J 2 bases, and their ends lie 9 bases apart. The CDR3 sequence holds 12 residues, the cysteine and phenylalanine included. Only the CDR3 DNA is retained, 36 bases long and in frame from the first base. The library was produced with the immunoSEQ multiplex PCR assay. For the multiplex PCR, a mixture combining 60 forward primers for TCR Vbeta segments and 13 reverse primers for TCR Jbeta segments was used. The CDR3 region of rearranged TCR beta genes was amplified from genomic DNA by a multiplex PCR assay. The Illumina HiSeq System was used to sequence the amplified TCR beta libraries as 87-base-pair reads. As for the original processing: A later analysis counted about 80 million unique TCR beta chains across the 650 to 700 repertoires, and around 9.9 million of these chains were shared by at least two donors. Raw reads were error-corrected and collapsed into unique sequences with a nearest-neighbor algorithm that merged closely related sequences to remove PCR and sequencing errors. Alignment of CDR3 sequences to IMGT reference sequences was used to assign V, D and J gene segments. Each retained sequence needed at least a six-nucleotide match to both a V gene segment and a J gene segment. A rearrangement was called productive if the CDR3 had no stop codons and remained in frame with V and J, and every other rearrangement was called non-productive. Following IMGT convention, CDR3 was defined as the stretch from the second conserved V-encoded cysteine to the conserved J-encoded phenylalanine. Sequences without an unambiguous match to a single V gene segment were excluded from the earlier analysis of approximately 560 of the donors. In an earlier analysis of a few hundred of the donors, V segments were called functional above 56.7% productive rearrangements and were called segregating when the between-donor standard deviation exceeded 5%. To diagnose cytomegalovirus status from the catalog of TCR beta chain sequences, a statistical classification framework was built. A later analysis assigned V and J genes by comparing TCR nucleotide sequences with IMGT/GENE-DB human TR gene sequences. A later analysis assigned CDR3 sequences and most-parsimonious VDJ recombination scenarios with the TCRdist pipeline. In a later analysis, each TCR beta chain was defined by its CDR3 amino acid sequence together with its V-gene family, and reads lacking a unique V-gene family were excluded. To address suspected cross-contamination and a sequencing artifact, a later analysis removed a few hundred highly shared, low-generation-probability nucleotide sequences. A later analysis calculated a clonal expansion index for each public chain from normalized within-repertoire ranks of inferred template counts. Generation probabilities in a later analysis came from a VDJ recombination model fitted to out-of-frame rearrangements, and those results were checked against IGoR. In a later analysis, hypergeometric tests were used to score TCR-TCR, TCR-HLA and TCR-CMV co-occurrence, with a repertoire-size bias correction applied to TCR pairs. False discovery rates were estimated in a later analysis by permuting HLA or CMV assignments 20 times. A later analysis grouped co-occurring TCRs with DBSCAN, adding TCRdist sequence similarity when clustering within HLA-allele-positive subsets. For co-occurrence clustering, repertoires with fewer than 30,000 or more than 120,000 public chains were excluded, along with about five repertoires with anomalous nucleotide sharing. TCRdb limited this immuneACCESS table to in-frame rearrangements with V and J called. A share of clones is missing; checked studies link under half to unresolved V genes, and the rest is unexplained. From that table come the V and J calls and clone size; the DNA was used to work out D and trimming. Recorded for this sample are about 100,000 clones; about 75% of them occurred a single time. The ten largest clones represent about 10% of the sample.

The sequence came from a man aged 50 to 60 in good health and CMV-seronegative. Rearrangement joined TRBV12-5 to TRBJ2-7; confidence is insufficient to name the D gene. Specimen: PBMCs. In nucleotide form, the sequence is TGTGCTAGTGCCTCGGGTCCCTACGAGCAGTACTTC. Translated, it gives CASASGPYEQYF. Beyond the CDR3, the reference TRBV12-5 and TRBJ2-7 genes provide the residues; the full variable domain reads: DARVTQTPRHKVTEMGQEVTMRCQPILGHNTVFWYRQTMMQGLELLAYFRNRAPLDDSGMPKDRFSAEMPDATLATLKIQPSEPRDSAVYFCASASGPYEQYFGPGTRLTVT.